The sequence of this TCR beta chain was determined in a study of shared clonotypes between healthy human individuals. Study-wide points: Generally, estimated richness proved larger in naive subsets than it did in memory subsets.

Comment on this clone: The antigen is undetermined.

Libraries were prepared by immunoSEQ multiplex PCR; TCRdb keeps only in-frame clonotypes and omits some of them. The sample shows about 1.1 million clones, roughly 80% of them seen only once. The receptor was isolated from a man younger than 30 in good health. Some clones in this sample may be carry-over from other donors' samples. Material: memory CD4+ T cells from PBMCs. The subset was: CD45RA-negative fraction.

The CDR3 DNA is TGTGCCAGCAGCTTGGGGCTCGGACAACCGTTCGGGGAGACCCAGTACTTC. Its translation: CASSLGLGQPFGETQYF. The chain joins TRBV5-6 to TRBJ2-5; perhaps TRBD1 as D (5 bases). Between the trimmed V and J ends, which lost 0 bases and 5 bases, there was a span of 20 bases. Looked up from germline, CDR1 is SGHDT and CDR2 is YYEEEE. This CDR3 spans 17 amino acids. Complete variable domain (other parts from reference TRBV5-6 and TRBJ2-5): DAGVTQSPTHLIKTRGQQVTLRCSPKSGHDTVSWYQQALGQGPQFIFQYYEEEERQRGNFPDRFSGHQFPNYSSELNVNALLLGDSALYLCASSLGLGQPFGETQYFGPGTRLLVL.